This TCR beta chain was found in a study of T cell responses to AZD1222 COVID-19 vaccine (dated by TCRdb to the early 2020s). In terms of the full investigation: TCR sequencing covered fewer than 250 trial participants: 200 to 210 given two doses of AZD1222 and around 26 given two doses of MenACWY control vaccine. Trial participants were enrolled by age into 18-55, 56-69 and 70-plus year subgroups, with approximately 160, 26 and 62 TCR-sequenced participants respectively.

This specimen's time point label, per the study, means: about 28 days (+/-7) after the second vaccine dose. AZD1222 recipients with second doses at about 4 weeks or about 12 weeks were pooled, because spike-specific TCR depth and breadth did not differ between schedules. Vaccinee samples were obtained from the UK trials COV001 and COV002, which included a single-blind randomized controlled phase 2/3 trial of AZD1222 (ChAdOx1 nCoV-19) in healthy adults. For TCRbeta chain sequencing, PBMC samples from trial participants were taken at day 0 and at day 28 after the second dose. Paper-wide results and their limitations: Reportedly, close to half of the unique spike-specific TCRs recognized epitopes lying outside the regions that are mutated in the B.1.351 and B.1.1.7 variants. Spike-specific TCR breadth and depth rose significantly after two AZD1222 doses compared with day 0 and with MenACWY recipients. The vaccine-associated CD4 TCRs covered the entire spike protein, and the dominant responses fell in regions 160-218 and 743-854. No day 14 peak-response samples were available, so repertoires were characterized only after the peak T cell response. Conclusions about previously exposed vaccinees are limited because only five or six AZD1222 recipients were SARS-CoV-2 seropositive at baseline. Participants were mostly white British and included more females than males, and it was suggested by the authors that clonal diversity may have been underestimated. The 56-69-year group was small, and its depth increase did not reach significance, likely because of low power.

The CDR3 measures 16 amino acids from cysteine to phenylalanine. Only CDR3 DNA remains: 48 bases, in frame from the first base. The germline V gene specifies SGHRS as CDR1 and YFSETQ as CDR2. With respect to this clone: What antigen it recognizes has not been identified. At one end, the junction sequence differs from germline, possibly due to a read error.

The CDR3 regions of human TCRbeta chains were analyzed by immunosequencing. From the authors' description of their analysis: Repertoire TCRs were matched against a reference library of SARS-CoV-2-specific TCRs generated with the MIRA antigen-specificity platform. Breadth was defined as the fraction of unique TCRs that were SARS-CoV-2-associated, and depth was defined as the fraction of total T cells that were SARS-CoV-2-associated. Each spike-specific TCR was assigned to its reactive spike region and to a CD4 or CD8 class using the MIRA data. Log10-transformed breadth and depth values were compared by one-way ANOVA with Sidak's multiple comparisons tests. What TCRdb holds here is the immuneACCESS table cut down to in-frame rearrangements. Part of the clones is not present; checked against another copy, under half of the missing clones reflect an unresolved V gene, and the others are unexplained. The V and J calls and clone size are taken from that table; D and trimming were inferred from the DNA. The sample contains roughly 130,000 clones, around nine tenths of them found a single time. About 4% of the sample rests with the top ten.

The V and J segments used are TRBV5-1 and TRBJ1-2, with the D gene not clear enough to name. The clonotype was recovered from an adult who received the AZD1222 COVID-19 vaccine. The sample in question was peripheral blood, obtained 28 days after the second AZD1222 dose. The sequenced DNA: TGCGCCAGCACCTTGGGAGGAGTGAGCAGCGGCTATGGCTACACCTTC. It specifies CASTLGGVSSGYGYTF.